This T cell receptor beta chain is drawn from a study of cytomegalovirus exposure and HLA in healthy donors. CDR1 is SGHNT and CDR2 is YYREEE in the germline V gene (reference sequence). V shed 3 bases, J shed 5 bases, and the junction held 7 bases outside the gene matches. There are 15 residues in the CDR3. Researchers ran the PCR with 60 Vbeta and 13 Jbeta primers. The assay was immunoSEQ multiplex PCR, and TCRdb's table has in-frame clones only and misses some. The table lists 65,000 to 90,000 clones, under 85% of them singletons. This chain uses TRBV5-4 with TRBJ2-5; 10 nucleotides align to TRBD1. The receptor was derived from a woman in her thirties or forties in good health and CMV-seropositive. Sequences were obtained from PBMCs. The CDR3 sequence: CASSYPGTGVETQYF. In DNA form, the CDR3 reads TGTGCCAGCAGCTACCCCGGGACAGGGGTCGAGACCCAGTACTTC.